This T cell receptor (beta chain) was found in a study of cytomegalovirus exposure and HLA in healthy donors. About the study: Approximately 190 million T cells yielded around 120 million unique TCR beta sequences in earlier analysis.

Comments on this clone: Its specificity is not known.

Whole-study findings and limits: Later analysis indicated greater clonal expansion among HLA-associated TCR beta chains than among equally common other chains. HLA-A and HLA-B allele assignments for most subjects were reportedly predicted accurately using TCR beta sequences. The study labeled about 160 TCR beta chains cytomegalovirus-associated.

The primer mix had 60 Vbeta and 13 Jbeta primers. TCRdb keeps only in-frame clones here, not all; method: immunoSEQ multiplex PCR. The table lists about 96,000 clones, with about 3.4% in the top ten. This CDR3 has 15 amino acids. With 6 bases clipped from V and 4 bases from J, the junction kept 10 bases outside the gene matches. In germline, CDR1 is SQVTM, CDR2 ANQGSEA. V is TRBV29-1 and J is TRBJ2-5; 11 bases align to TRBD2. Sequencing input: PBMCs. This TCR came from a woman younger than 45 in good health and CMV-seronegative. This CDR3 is CSVLSGGDKRETQYF. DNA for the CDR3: TGCAGCGTCCTTAGCGGGGGGGACAAGCGAGAGACCCAGTACTTC.